These 28 T cell receptor beta chains originate from one sample sequenced in a study of blood T cell repertoires in COVID-19. Sequencing was performed with immunoSEQ multiplex PCR; in TCRdb, only in-frame clones are kept and a portion is missing. The sample includes tens of thousands of clones, 86% of them seen just once. Sequences were obtained from peripheral blood. All receptors come from a man in his forties or fifties in a cohort sampled during active COVID-19.

This clone was detected only once. The chain has TRBV30 and TRBJ2-5; D is ambiguous. The germline CDR1 and CDR2 sequences are GTSNPN and SVGIG (reference sequence). The CDR3 spans 16 residues. Trimming cost V 2 bases and J 5 bases, with 21 bases left between them. This CDR3 is CAWSLHERLVFETQYF. The CDR3 DNA reads TGTGCCTGGAGTCTTCACGAGCGATTGGTGTTCGAGACCCAGTACTTC.

The J gene is TRBJ1-2, the V gene TRBV20-1; D is uncertain. Germline V gives CDR1 DFQATT, CDR2 SNEGSKA (reference sequence). The CDR3 runs 11 residues. With 0 bases removed from V and 14 bases from J, the gap between germline ends came to 13 bases. This CDR3 reads CSARELPVWTF. CDR3 nucleotide sequence: TGCAGTGCTAGAGAACTTCCGGTGTGGACCTTC.

The chain carries TRBV18 and TRBJ1-4, with D tentatively TRBD1 (5 bases). Trimming stripped 6 bases from V and 7 bases from J, with 9 bases between. The CDR3 contains 12 residues. CDR1 KGHSH and CDR2 LQKENI come from the germline V gene. As DNA, the CDR3 is TGTGCCAGCTCGCCAGGGCTTGAAAAACTGTTTTTT. Protein product: CASSPGLEKLFF. Using reference TRBV18 and TRBJ1-4 for the parts outside the CDR3, the full variable domain is NAGVMQNPRHLVRRRGQEARLRCSPMKGHSHVYWYRQLPEEGLKFMVYLQKENIIDESGMPKERFSAEFPKEGPSILRIQQVVRGDSAAYFCASSPGLEKLFFGSGTQLSVL.

This clone was picked up one time. This chain links TRBV6-5 with TRBJ1-5; D may be TRBD1 (5 bases). V was trimmed by 2 bases and J by 15 bases, leaving 17 bases between them. The CDR3 runs to 13 residues. Germline loops: CDR1 MNHEY, CDR2 SVGAGI. The CDR3 nucleotides read TGTGCCAGCAGTTACCAAACGGGGGGGACGGTGCATTTT. It encodes CASSYQTGGTVHF.

This chain uses TRBV18 with TRBJ1-2; the D is unclear. V was clipped by 1 base and J by 8 bases, with 20 bases between them. Germline assignment: CDR1 KGHSH and CDR2 LQKENI. This CDR3 spans 16 amino acids. CDR3 in amino acids: CASSPLPVGDAGGYTF. Written as DNA, the CDR3 is TGTGCCAGCTCACCACTGCCGGTAGGAGATGCGGGAGGCTACACCTTC.

This chain uses TRBV13 with TRBJ2-5; the match to TRBD1 covers 10 bases. In germline, CDR1 is PRHDT, CDR2 FYEKMQ (reference sequence). The CDR3 sequence is 17 residues long. V was clipped by 1 base and J by 2 bases; unmatched bases: 7. The chain's CDR3 is CASSLVLPGQGQETQYF. The CDR3 DNA reads TGTGCCAGCAGCTTAGTCCTACCGGGACAGGGGCAAGAGACCCAGTACTTC.

The gene calls are TRBV4-3 and TRBJ2-7; 8 bases align to TRBD1. Losses at the gene ends were 2 bases for V and 4 bases for J; bases not matched to a gene: 10. The CDR3 totals 16 residues. CDR1 and CDR2 from the germline V gene are LGHNA and YSLEER. The CDR3 sequence is CASSQSATGERYEQYF. CDR3 coding DNA: TGCGCCAGCAGCCAATCCGCGACAGGGGAAAGATACGAGCAGTACTTC.

The V gene is TRBV11-3, the J gene TRBJ2-7; D unresolved. CDR1 and CDR2 from the germline V gene are SGHNT and YENEEA. The CDR3 has 15 residues. V lost 5 bases and J 2 bases, leaving 16 bases between the germline ends. The CDR3 nucleotides read TGTGCCAGCAGCCTACCTAATCTACCGACCTACGAGCAGTACTTC. This gives the protein CASSLPNLPTYEQYF.

The V call is TRBV11-2, the J call TRBJ2-7; 7 bases line up with TRBD1. CDR1 is SGHAT, CDR2 FQNNGV, per germline. CDR3 length: 12 amino acids. Unmatched junction bases numbered 4, after V lost 10 bases and J lost 1 base. The CDR3 DNA sequence: TGTGCCACTTCGACAGGGTCCTACGAGCAGTACTTC. Protein product: CATSTGSYEQYF.

The chain carries TRBV7-3 and TRBJ1-1, with TRBD1 matching 8 bases. CDR1 SGHTA and CDR2 FQGTGA come from the germline V gene. V dropped 4 bases and J dropped 5; count of bases not matched to a gene: 3. CDR3 length equals 13 residues. The CDR3 region has the DNA TGTGCCAGCAGCTCGGGACAGGCAACTGAAGCTTTCTTT. This encodes CASSSGQATEAFF. The full variable domain, rest sourced from reference TRBV7-3 and TRBJ1-1, is GAGVSQTPSNKVTEKGKYVELRCDPISGHTALYWYRQSLGQGPEFLIYFQGTGAADDSGLPNDRFFAVRPEGSVSTLKIQRTERGDSAVYLCASSSGQATEAFFGQGTRLTVV.

The chain employs TRBV2 and TRBJ2-7; TRBD2 aligns across 14 bases. This CDR3 is built from 16 residues. Germline CDR1 reads SNHLY; CDR2 reads FYNNEI. V was clipped by 8 bases and J by 2 bases; unmatched bases: 8. Here the CDR3 reads CASPGAGLAGAYEQYV. The CDR3, as DNA: TGTGCCAGCCCGGGCGCGGGACTAGCGGGGGCCTACGAGCAGTACGTC.

There are a few counts of this clone. This chain links TRBV6-2 or TRBV6-3 with TRBJ1-2; tentatively, D is TRBD1 (6 bases). Trimming took 4 bases from V and 4 from J, leaving 13 bases between them. The CDR3 contains 14 residues. Germline assignment: CDR1 MNHEY and CDR2 SVGEGT. This CDR3 reads CASSWGQMGYGYTF. As DNA, the CDR3 is TGTGCCAGCAGTTGGGGACAAATGGGCTATGGCTACACCTTC.

The genes are TRBV12-3 or TRBV12-4 and TRBJ1-2; maybe TRBD1 (5 bases). This CDR3 has 13 amino acids. V gave up 1 base and J gave up 6 bases, with 9 bases separating them. The CDR3 nucleotides read TGTGCCAGCAGTTTAGGGACGGGGGATGGCTACACCTTC. Protein: CASSLGTGDGYTF.

The sample holds one count of this clone. The rearrangement joins TRBV11-3 to TRBJ2-5, with 8 bases that match TRBD2. CDR3 length: 16 residues. V lost 0 bases to trimming and J lost 1 base; unmatched junction nucleotides: 4. Germline CDR1 and CDR2: SGHNT and YENEEA. DNA for the CDR3: TGTGCCAGCAGCTTAGACTCGCGGGGGGTCCAAGAGACCCAGTACTTC. Encoded protein: CASSLDSRGVQETQYF.

The chain carries TRBV6-2 or TRBV6-3 and TRBJ2-5; 10 bases agree with TRBD2. The germline V gene encodes CDR1 MNHEY and CDR2 SVGEGT. V lost 6 bases to trimming and J lost 2 bases; unmatched junction nucleotides: 9. CDR3 length: 16 amino acids. The CDR3 DNA is TGTGCCAGCAGCGCCCCTCGGACTAGCGGACAAGAGACCCAGTACTTC. It is translated as CASSAPRTSGQETQYF.

Notes on this clone: A junction end diverges from the germline sequence, so it may reflect a read error. The V call is TRBV7-7, the J call TRBJ2-2; D not certain. From germline, CDR1 is SSHAT and CDR2 FNYEAQ (reference sequence). The CDR3 totals 15 residues. The CDR3 region is CASSAVEKNTGELFF. CDR3 sequence (DNA): TGTGCTAGCAGCGCGGTGGAGAAGAACACCGGGGAGCTGTTTTTT.

The chain recombines TRBV12-5 with TRBJ2-3; D is perhaps TRBD2 (6 bases). Germline CDR1 is LGHNT and CDR2 is FRNRAP. V was shortened by 4 bases and J by 4 bases, with 18 bases between the two germline ends. The CDR3 has 16 residues. CDR3 coding DNA: TGTGCTAGTGGTTCCCTGGGTAGCGGTGACGCAGATACGCAGTATTTT. Protein product: CASGSLGSGDADTQYF.

This sequence joins TRBV5-1 and TRBJ2-6, with D perhaps matching TRBD1 (6 bases). Germline CDR1 is SGHRS and CDR2 is YFSETQ. The CDR3 covers 15 residues. The V end was cut by 0 bases, the J end by 2 bases, with 6 bases between. The CDR3 spells CASSLEGAGANVLTF. The CDR3 DNA is TGCGCCAGCAGCTTGGAGGGGGCTGGGGCCAACGTCCTGACTTTC.

This chain connects TRBV7-3 to TRBJ2-3, with TRBD2 matching 8 bases. Per the germline V gene, CDR1 is SGHTA and CDR2 is FQGTGA. J gave up 5 bases and V 2 bases, and 9 bases lay outside the gene matches. The CDR3 has 16 residues. CDR3 residues: CASSLVAGGNQDTQYF. CDR3 bases: TGTGCCAGCAGCTTAGTGGCGGGGGGTAATCAAGATACGCAGTATTTT.

The chain combines TRBV27 with TRBJ1-1, with 10 bases aligning to TRBD1. With 11 bases clipped from V and 4 bases from J, the junction kept 13 bases outside the gene matches. CDR3 size: 15 residues. The V gene's germline CDR1 is MNHEY and CDR2 SMNVEV (reference sequence). DNA of the CDR3: TGTGCCGCCCTCCGGGACAGGGGATACGGCACTGAAGCTTTCTTT. Translation gives CAALRDRGYGTEAFF.

The J gene is TRBJ1-2, the V gene TRBV7-9; D gene uncertain. The CDR3 runs 13 residues. V shed 1 base and J shed 4 bases, with 7 bases lying between them. Germline CDR1 reads SEHNR; CDR2 reads FQNEAQ (reference sequence). The CDR3 DNA sequence: TGTGCCAGCAGCTTAGATACACGCTATGGCTACACCTTC. Residues: CASSLDTRYGYTF.

The chain carries TRBV5-6 and TRBJ2-5; maybe TRBD2 (6 bases). Trimming cost V 5 bases and J 5 bases, with 25 bases left between them. The CDR3 totals 17 residues. CDR1 and CDR2 from the germline V gene are SGHDT and YYEEEE. The chain's CDR3 is CASSLVPTSSRRETQYF. The CDR3 DNA sequence: TGTGCCAGCAGTCTCGTCCCCACTAGCTCCCGTAGGGAGACCCAGTACTTC.

This clone occurred once. V usage is TRBV18 and J usage is TRBJ1-1; D might be TRBD1 (6 bases). Germline lookup yields CDR1 KGHSH and CDR2 LQKENI. The CDR3 is made up of 14 amino acids. The V end lost 6 bases, the J end lost 4 bases, and 15 bases lay between the germline ends. The CDR3 loop reads CASSPIQGVTEAFF. The CDR3 DNA reads TGTGCCAGCTCGCCCATACAGGGCGTCACTGAAGCTTTCTTT.

The CDR3 reads CASSTLQGLVEAFF. CDR3 nucleotide sequence: TGTGCCAGCAGCACACTTCAGGGGTTGGTGGAAGCTTTCTTT. The V call is TRBV7-9, the J call TRBJ1-1; TRBD1 might be the D (6 bases). CDR3 size: 14 residues. Germline V gene lookup returns CDR1 SEHNR and CDR2 FQNEAQ (reference sequence). The V end lost 5 bases, the J end lost 8 bases, and 18 bases lay between the germline ends.

This chain's CDR3 is CASSPALAGNSYEQYF. The CDR3 bases are TGTGCCAGCAGCCCCGCCCTAGCGGGGAACTCCTACGAGCAGTACTTC. The chain links TRBV11-1 to TRBJ2-7, with 9 bases identical to TRBD2. Per germline, CDR1 SGHAT and CDR2 FQDESV (reference sequence). The CDR3 consists of 16 residues. V was pared by 5 bases and J by 0 bases, with 8 bases of the junction left unmatched.

This clone came up once. The chain joins TRBV6-5 to TRBJ1-4; weak D call: TRBD1 (6 bases). CDR1 is MNHEY, CDR2 SVGAGI, per germline. The CDR3 totals 16 residues. V shed 3 bases and J shed 3 bases, with 14 bases lying between them. In DNA, the CDR3 is TGTGCCAGCAGTTATCGGCCAGGGGATGCTAATGAAAAACTGTTTTTT. Protein product: CASSYRPGDANEKLFF.

V is TRBV6-4 and J is TRBJ2-3, with 8 bases that match TRBD1. The V gene's germline CDR1 is MRHNA and CDR2 SNTAGT. J lost 6 bases, V lost 6 bases, and 14 bases had no gene match. The CDR3 runs 16 residues. DNA of the CDR3: TGTGCCAGCAGCCAAACTGGACAGGGAAGAGGGGATACGCAGTATTTT. It yields the protein CASSQTGQGRGDTQYF.

This sequence joins TRBV7-9 and TRBJ1-2, with D maybe TRBD1 (6 bases). V was clipped by 5 bases and J by 0 bases, with 10 bases between them. From germline, CDR1 is SEHNR and CDR2 FQNEAQ (reference sequence). This CDR3 is built from 14 residues. Written as DNA, the CDR3 is TGTGCCAGCAGCGGCAGGACAGCTAACTATGGCTACACCTTC. As protein: CASSGRTANYGYTF.